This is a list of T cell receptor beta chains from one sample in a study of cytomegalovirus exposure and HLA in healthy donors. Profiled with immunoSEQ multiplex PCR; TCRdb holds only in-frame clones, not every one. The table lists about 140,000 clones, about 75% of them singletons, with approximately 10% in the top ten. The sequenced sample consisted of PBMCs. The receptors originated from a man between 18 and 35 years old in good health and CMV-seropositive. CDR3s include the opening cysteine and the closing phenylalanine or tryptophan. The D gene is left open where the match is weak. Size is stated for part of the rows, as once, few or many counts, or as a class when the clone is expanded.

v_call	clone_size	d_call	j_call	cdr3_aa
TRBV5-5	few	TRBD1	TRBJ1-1	CASSEGQGLTEAFF
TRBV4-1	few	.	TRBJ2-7	CASSQQGLKPSHEQYF
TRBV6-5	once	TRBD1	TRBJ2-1	CASSPPRGNEQFF
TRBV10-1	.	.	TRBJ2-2	CASSESSTSGTGELFF
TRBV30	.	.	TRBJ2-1	CAWSRGLAGEQFF
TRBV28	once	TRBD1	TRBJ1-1	CASSSPRGQGTEAFF
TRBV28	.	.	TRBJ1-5	CASSFKVGGNQPQHF
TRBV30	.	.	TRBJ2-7	CAWSEQGFGEQYF
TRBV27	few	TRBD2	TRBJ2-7	CASSTYSSSGSYEQYF
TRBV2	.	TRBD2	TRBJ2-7	CASRSGIPYEQYF
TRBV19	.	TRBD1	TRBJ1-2	CASSMGQGRNYGYTF
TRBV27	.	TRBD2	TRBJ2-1	CASSFAVGLAGGFRVQFF
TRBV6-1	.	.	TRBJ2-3	CATIRGRAGTDTQYF
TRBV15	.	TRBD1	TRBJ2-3	CATSSTQGFTADTQYF
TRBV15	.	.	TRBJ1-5	CATSRDGGGNQPQHF
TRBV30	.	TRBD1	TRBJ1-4	CAWSGGAGTAINEKLFF
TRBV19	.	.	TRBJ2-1	CASSRGQGTQSGSYNEQFF
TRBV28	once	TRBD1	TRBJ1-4	CASGQANEKLFF
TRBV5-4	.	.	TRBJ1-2	CASSLNGELGAIYGYTF
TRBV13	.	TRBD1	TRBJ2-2	CASSHYPCPDRPPRNTGELFF
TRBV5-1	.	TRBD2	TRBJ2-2	CASSTGLATNTGELFF
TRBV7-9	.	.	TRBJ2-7	CASSFPQGGEQYF
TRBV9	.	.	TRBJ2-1	CASSPRKTSFYNEQFF
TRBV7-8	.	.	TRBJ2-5	CASSNYKETQYF
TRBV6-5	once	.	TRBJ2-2	CASSTGSAGTGELFF
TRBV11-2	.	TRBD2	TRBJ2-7	CASSQGLAGTYEQYF
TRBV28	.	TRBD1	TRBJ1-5	CASSWDRGFNQPQHF
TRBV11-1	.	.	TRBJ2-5	CASSPSGKTQYF
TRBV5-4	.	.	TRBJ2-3	CASSGGTGTDTQYF
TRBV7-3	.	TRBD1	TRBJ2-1	CASSLSGTAVDEQFF
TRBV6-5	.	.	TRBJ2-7	CASSYRGEEQYF